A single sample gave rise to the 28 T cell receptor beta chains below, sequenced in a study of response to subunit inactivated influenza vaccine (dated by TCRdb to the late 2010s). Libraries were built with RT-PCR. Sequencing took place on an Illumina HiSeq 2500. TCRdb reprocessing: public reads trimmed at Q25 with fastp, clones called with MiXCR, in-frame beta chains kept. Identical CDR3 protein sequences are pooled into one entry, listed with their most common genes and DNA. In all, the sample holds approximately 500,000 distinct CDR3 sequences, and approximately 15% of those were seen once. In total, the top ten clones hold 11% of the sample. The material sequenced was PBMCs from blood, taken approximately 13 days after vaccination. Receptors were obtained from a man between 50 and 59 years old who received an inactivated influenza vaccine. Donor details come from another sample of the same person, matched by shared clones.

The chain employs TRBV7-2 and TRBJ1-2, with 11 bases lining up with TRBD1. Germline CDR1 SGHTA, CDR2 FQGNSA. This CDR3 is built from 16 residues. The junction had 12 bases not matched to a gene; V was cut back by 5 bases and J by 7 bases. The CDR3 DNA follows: TGTGCCAGCAGCCCATCCGGACAGGGGGCTAGGGGTGGCTACACCTTC. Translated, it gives CASSPSGQGARGGYTF.

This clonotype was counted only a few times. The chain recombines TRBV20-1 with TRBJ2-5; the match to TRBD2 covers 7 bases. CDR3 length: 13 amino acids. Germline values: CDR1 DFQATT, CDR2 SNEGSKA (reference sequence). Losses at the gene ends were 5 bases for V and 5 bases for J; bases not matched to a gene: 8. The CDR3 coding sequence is TGCAGTGCTCAAGGACTAGTTTGGGAGACCCAGTACTTC. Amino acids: CSAQGLVWETQYF.

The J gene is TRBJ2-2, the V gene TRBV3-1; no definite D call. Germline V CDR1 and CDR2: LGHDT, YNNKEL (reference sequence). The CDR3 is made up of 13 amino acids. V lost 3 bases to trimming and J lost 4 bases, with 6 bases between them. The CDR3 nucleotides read TGTGCCAGCAGCCAGGATTCCACCGGGGAGCTGTTTTTT. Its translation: CASSQDSTGELFF.

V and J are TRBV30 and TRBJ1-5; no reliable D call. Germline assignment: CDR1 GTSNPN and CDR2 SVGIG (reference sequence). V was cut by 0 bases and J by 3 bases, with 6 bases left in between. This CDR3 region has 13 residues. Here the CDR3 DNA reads TGTGCCTGGAGTGTGAGTCCCAATCAGCCCCAGCATTTT. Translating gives CAWSVSPNQPQHF.

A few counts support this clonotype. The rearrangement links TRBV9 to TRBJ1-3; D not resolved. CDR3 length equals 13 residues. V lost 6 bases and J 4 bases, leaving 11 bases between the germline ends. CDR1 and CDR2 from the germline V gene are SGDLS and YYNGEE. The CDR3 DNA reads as TGTGCCAGCAACTCTCCCGGGGGAAACACCATATATTTT. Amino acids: CASNSPGGNTIYF.

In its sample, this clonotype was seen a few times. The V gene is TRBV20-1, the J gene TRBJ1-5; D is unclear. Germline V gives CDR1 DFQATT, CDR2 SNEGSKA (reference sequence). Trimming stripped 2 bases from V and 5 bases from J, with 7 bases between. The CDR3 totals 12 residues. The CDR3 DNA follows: TGCAGTGCTAGACTAGACTATCAGCCCCAGCATTTT. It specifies CSARLDYQPQHF.

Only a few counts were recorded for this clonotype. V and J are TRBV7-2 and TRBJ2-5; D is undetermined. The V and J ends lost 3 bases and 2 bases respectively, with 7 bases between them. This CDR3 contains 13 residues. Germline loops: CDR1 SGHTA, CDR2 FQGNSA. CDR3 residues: CASSFYRQETQYF. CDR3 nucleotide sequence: TGTGCCAGCAGCTTCTACAGACAAGAGACCCAGTACTTC.

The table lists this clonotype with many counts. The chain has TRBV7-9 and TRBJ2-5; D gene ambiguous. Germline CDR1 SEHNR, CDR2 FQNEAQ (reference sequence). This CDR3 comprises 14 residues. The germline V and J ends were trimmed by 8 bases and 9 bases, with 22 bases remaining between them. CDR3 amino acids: CASGGEAQYWAQYF. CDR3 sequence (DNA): TGTGCCAGCGGCGGAGAGGCCCAATATTGGGCCCAGTACTTC.

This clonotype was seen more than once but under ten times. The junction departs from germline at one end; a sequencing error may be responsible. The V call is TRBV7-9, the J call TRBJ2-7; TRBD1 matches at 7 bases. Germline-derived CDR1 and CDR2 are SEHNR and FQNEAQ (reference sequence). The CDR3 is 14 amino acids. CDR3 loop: CASSSLGPTGTVSF. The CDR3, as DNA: TGTGCCAGCAGCTCTTTGGGCCCAACCGGGACAGTGTCCTTC.

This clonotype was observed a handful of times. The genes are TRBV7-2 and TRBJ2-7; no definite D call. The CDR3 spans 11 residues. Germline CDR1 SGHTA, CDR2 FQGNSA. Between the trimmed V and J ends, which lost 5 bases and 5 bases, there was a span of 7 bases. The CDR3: CASSDSHEQYF. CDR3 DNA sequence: TGTGCCAGCAGCGATTCCCACGAGCAGTACTTC.

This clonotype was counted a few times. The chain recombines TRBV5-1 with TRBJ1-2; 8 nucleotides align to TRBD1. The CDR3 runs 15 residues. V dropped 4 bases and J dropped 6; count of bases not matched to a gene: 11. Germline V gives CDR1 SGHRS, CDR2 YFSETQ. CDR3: CASSAEVGQGHGYTF. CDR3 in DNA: TGCGCCAGCAGCGCGGAGGTCGGACAGGGACATGGCTACACCTTC.

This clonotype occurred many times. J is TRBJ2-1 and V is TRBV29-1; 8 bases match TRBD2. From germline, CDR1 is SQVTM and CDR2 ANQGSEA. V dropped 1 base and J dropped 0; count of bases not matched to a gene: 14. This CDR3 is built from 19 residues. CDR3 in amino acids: CSVEGVSALAVSSYNEQFF. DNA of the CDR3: TGCAGCGTTGAAGGGGTATCGGCACTAGCGGTTAGCTCCTACAATGAGCAGTTCTTC.

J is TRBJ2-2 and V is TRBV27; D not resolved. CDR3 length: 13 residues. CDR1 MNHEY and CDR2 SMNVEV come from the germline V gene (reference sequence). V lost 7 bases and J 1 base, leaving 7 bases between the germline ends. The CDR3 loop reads CASITGNTGELFF. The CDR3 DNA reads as TGTGCCAGCATTACCGGGAACACCGGGGAGCTGTTTTTT.

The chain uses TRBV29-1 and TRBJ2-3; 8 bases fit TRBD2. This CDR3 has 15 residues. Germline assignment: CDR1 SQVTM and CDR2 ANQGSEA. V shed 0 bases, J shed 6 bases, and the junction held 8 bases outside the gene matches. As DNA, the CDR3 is TGCAGCGTTGAAGATTTGGGAGCGGGGGCGGATACGCAGTATTTT. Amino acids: CSVEDLGAGADTQYF.

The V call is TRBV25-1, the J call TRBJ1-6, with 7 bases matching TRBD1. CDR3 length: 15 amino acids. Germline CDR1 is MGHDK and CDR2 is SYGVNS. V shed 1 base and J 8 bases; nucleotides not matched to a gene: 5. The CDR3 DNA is TGTGCCAGCAGTGAATTTGTCCAGGGGGATTCACCCCTCCACTTT. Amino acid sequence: CASSEFVQGDSPLHF. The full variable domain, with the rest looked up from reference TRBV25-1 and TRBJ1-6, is EADIYQTPRYLVIGTGKKITLECSQTMGHDKMYWYQQDPGMELHLIHYSYGVNSTEKGDLSSESTVSRIRTEHFPLTLESARPSHTSQYLCASSEFVQGDSPLHFGNGTRLTVT.

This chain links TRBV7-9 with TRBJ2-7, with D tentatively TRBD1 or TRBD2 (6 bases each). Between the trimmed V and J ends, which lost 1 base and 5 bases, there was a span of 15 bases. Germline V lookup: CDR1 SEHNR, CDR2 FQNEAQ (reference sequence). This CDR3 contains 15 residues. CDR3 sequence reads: CASSLDFGGHNEQYF. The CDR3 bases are TGTGCCAGCAGCTTAGATTTTGGGGGGCATAACGAGCAGTACTTC.

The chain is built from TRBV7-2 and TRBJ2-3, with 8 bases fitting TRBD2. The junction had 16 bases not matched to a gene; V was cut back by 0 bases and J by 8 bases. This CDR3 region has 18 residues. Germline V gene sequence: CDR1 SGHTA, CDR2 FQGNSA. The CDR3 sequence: CASSLAPGTRGGIATQYF. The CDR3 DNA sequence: TGTGCCAGCAGCTTAGCGCCCGGGACTAGAGGGGGTATTGCTACGCAGTATTTT.

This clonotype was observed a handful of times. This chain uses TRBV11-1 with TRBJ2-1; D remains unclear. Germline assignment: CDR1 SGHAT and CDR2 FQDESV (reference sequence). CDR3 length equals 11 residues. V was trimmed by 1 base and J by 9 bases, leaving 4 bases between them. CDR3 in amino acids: CASSLEGEQFF. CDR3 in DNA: TGTGCCAGCAGCTTAGAGGGTGAGCAGTTCTTC.

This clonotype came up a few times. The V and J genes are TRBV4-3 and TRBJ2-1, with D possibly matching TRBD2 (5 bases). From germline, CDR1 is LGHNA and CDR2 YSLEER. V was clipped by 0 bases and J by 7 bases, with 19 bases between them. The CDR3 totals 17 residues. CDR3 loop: CASSQDAEGPARNEQFF. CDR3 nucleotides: TGCGCCAGCAGCCAAGATGCCGAGGGCCCCGCACGTAATGAGCAGTTCTTC.

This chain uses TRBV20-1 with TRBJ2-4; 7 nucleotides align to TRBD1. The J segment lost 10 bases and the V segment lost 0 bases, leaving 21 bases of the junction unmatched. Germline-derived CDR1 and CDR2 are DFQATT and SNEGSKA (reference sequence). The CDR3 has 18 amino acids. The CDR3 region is CSARDLPLSLSQGEIQYF. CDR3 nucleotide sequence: TGCAGTGCTAGAGACCTACCTTTGTCCCTCTCCCAGGGGGAAATTCAGTACTTC.

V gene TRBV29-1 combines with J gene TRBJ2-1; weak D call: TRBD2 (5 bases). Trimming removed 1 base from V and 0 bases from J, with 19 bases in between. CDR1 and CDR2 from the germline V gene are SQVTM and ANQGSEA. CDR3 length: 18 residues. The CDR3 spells CSVEGLARPVSSYNEQFF. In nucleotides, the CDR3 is TGCAGCGTTGAAGGGCTAGCCCGTCCCGTGAGCTCCTACAATGAGCAGTTCTTC.

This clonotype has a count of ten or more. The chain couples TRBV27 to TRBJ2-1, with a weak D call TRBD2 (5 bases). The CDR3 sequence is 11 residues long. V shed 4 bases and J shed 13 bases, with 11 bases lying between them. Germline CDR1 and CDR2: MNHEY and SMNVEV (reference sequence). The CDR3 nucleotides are TGTGCCAGCAGTTCTACCGGGATCCAGTTCTTC. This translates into CASSSTGIQFF.

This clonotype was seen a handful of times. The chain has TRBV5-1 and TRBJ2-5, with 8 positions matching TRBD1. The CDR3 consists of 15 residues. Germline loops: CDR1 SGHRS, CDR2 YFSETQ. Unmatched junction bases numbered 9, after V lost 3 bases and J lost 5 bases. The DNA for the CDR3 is TGCGCCAGCAGCTCTACAGGGGGTAGGCCGGAGACCCAGTACTTC. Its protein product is CASSSTGGRPETQYF.

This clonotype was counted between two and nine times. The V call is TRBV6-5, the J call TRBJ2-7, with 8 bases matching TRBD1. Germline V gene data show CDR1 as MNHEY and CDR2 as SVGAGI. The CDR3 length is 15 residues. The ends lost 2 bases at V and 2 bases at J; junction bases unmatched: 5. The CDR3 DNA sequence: TGTGCCAGCAGTTACACGACAGGGGTAGCCTACGAGCAGTACTTC. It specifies CASSYTTGVAYEQYF.

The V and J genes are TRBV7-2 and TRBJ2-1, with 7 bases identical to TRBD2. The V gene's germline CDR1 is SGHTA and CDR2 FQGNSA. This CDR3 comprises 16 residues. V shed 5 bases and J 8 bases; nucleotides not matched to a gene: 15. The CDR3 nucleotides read TGTGCCAGCAGCGGACGGGACTATCGTCGGAGGGATGAGCAGTTCTTC. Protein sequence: CASSGRDYRRRDEQFF. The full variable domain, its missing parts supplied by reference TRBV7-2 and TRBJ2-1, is GAGVSQSPSNKVTEKGKDVELRCDPISGHTALYWYRQSLGQGLEFLIYFQGNSAPDKSGLPSDRFSAERTGGSVSTLTIQRTQQEDSAVYLCASSGRDYRRRDEQFFGPGTRLTVL.

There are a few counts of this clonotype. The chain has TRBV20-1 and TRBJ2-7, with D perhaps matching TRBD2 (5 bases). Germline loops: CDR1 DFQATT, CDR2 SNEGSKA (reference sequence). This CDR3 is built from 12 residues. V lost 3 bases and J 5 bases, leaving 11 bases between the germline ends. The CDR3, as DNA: TGCAGTGCTAGTGTAGCGCGCGACGAGCAGTACTTC. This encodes CSASVARDEQYF.

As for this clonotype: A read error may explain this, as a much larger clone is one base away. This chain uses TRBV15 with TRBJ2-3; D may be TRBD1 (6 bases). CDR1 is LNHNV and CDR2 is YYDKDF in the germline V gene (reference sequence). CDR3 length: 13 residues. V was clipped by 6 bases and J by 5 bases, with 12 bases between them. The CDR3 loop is CATRTGPQDTQYF. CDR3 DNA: TGTGCCACCAGAACAGGGCCCCAAGATACGCAGTATTTT.

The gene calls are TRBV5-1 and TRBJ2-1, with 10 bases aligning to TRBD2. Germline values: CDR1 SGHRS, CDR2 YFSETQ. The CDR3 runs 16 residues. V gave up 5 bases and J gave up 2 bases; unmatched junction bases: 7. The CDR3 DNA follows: TGCGCCAGCAGAGTTACCGGGACTAGCGCCTACAATGAGCAGTTCTTC. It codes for CASRVTGTSAYNEQFF.